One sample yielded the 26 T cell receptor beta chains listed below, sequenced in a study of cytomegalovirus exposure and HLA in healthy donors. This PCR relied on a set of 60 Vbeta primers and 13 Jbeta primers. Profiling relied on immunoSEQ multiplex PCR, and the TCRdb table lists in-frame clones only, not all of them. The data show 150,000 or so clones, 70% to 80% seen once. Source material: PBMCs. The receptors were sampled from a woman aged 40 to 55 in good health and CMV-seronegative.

The CDR3 sequence is CASGPQGGQNEKLFF. CDR3 nucleotide sequence: TGTGCTAGTGGTCCCCAGGGAGGGCAAAATGAAAAACTGTTTTTT. This chain uses TRBV12-5 with TRBJ1-4, with a possible D match to TRBD1 (5 bases). Germline V lookup: CDR1 LGHNT, CDR2 FRNRAP. The CDR3 length is 15 residues. V was pared by 5 bases and J by 5 bases, with 15 bases between.

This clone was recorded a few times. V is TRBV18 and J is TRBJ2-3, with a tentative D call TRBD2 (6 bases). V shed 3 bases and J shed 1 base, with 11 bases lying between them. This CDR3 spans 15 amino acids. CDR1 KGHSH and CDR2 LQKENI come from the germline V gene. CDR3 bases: TGTGCCAGCTCACCGTTGCGGGAAGGCACAGATACGCAGTATTTT. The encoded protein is CASSPLREGTDTQYF. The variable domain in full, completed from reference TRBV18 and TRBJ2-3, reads NAGVMQNPRHLVRRRGQEARLRCSPMKGHSHVYWYRQLPEEGLKFMVYLQKENIIDESGMPKERFSAEFPKEGPSILRIQQVVRGDSAAYFCASSPLREGTDTQYFGPGTRLTVL.

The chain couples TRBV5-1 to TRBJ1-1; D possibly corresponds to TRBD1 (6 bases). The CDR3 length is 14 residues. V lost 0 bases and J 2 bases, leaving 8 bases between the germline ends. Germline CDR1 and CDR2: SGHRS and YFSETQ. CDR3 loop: CASSLGGQNTEAFF. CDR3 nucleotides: TGCGCCAGCAGCTTGGGGGGACAAAACACTGAAGCTTTCTTT. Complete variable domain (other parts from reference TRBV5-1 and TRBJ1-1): KAGVTQTPRYLIKTRGQQVTLSCSPISGHRSVSWYQQTPGQGLQFLFEYFSETQRNKGNFPGRFSGRQFSNSRSEMNVSTLELGDSALYLCASSLGGQNTEAFFGQGTRLTVV.

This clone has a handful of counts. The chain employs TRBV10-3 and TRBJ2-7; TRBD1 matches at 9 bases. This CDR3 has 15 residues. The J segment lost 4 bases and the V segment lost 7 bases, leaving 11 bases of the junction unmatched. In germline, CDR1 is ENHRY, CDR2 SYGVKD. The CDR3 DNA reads TGTGCCATCAAGGGGACAGGGACGATCAGATACGAGCAGTACTTC. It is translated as CAIKGTGTIRYEQYF.

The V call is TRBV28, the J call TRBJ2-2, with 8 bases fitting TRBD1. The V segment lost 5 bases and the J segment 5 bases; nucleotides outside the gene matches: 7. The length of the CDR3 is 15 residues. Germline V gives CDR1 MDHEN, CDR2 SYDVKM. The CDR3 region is CASSPWTGTTGELFF. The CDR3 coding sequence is TGTGCCAGCAGTCCTTGGACAGGGACGACCGGGGAGCTGTTTTTT.

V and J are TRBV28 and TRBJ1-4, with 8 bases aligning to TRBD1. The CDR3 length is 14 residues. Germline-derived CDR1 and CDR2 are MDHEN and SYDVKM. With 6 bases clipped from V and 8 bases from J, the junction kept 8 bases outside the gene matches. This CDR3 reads CASRAGGDWEKLFF. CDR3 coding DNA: TGTGCCAGCAGGGCAGGGGGCGACTGGGAAAAACTGTTTTTT. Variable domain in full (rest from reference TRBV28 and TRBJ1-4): DVKVTQSSRYLVKRTGEKVFLECVQDMDHENMFWYRQDPGLGLRLIYFSYDVKMKEKGDIPEGYSVSREKKERFSLILESASTNQTSMYLCASRAGGDWEKLFFGSGTQLSVL.

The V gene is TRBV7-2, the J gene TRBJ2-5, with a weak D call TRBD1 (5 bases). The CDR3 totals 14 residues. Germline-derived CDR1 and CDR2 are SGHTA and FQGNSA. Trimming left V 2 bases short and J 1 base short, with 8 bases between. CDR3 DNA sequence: TGTGCCAGCAGCTTAAGGGGTCCCCAAGAGACCCAGTACTTC. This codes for CASSLRGPQETQYF. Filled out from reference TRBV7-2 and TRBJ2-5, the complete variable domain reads GAGVSQSPSNKVTEKGKDVELRCDPISGHTALYWYRQSLGQGLEFLIYFQGNSAPDKSGLPSDRFSAERTGGSVSTLTIQRTQQEDSAVYLCASSLRGPQETQYFGPGTRLLVL.

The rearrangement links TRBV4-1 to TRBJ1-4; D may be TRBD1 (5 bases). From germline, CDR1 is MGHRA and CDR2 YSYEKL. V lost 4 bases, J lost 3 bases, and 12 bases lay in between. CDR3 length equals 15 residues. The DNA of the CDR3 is TGCGCCAGCAGCCTTCAGGGAATGGCTAATGAAAAACTGTTTTTT. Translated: CASSLQGMANEKLFF.

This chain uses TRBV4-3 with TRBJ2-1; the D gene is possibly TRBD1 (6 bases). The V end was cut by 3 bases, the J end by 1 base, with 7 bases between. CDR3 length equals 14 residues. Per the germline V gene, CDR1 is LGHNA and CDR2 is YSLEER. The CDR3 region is CASSQGASYNEQFF. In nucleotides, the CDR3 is TGCGCCAGCAGCCAGGGGGCTTCCTACAATGAGCAGTTCTTC.

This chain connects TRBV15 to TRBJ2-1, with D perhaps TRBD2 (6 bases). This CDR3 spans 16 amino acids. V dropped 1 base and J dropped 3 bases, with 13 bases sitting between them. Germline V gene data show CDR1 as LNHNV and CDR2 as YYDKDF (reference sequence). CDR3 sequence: CATSRGLSGYYNEQFF. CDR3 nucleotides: TGTGCCACCAGCAGAGGCTTAAGCGGGTACTACAATGAGCAGTTCTTC.

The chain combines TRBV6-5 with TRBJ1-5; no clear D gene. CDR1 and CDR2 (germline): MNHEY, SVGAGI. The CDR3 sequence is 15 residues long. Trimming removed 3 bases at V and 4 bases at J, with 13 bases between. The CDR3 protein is CASSYAEGTNQPQHF. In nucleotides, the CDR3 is TGTGCCAGCAGTTATGCGGAAGGAACGAATCAGCCCCAGCATTTT.

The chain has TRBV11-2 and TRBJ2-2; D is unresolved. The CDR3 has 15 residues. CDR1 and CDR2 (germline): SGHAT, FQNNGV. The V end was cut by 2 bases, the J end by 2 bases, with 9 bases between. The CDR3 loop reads CASSLSVRNTGELFF. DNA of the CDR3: TGTGCCAGCAGCTTAAGTGTCAGAAACACCGGGGAGCTGTTTTTT. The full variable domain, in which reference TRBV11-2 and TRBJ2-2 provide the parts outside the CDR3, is EAGVAQSPRYKIIEKRQSVAFWCNPISGHATLYWYQQILGQGPKLLIQFQNNGVVDDSQLPKDRFSAERLKGVDSTLKIQPAKLEDSAVYLCASSLSVRNTGELFFGEGSRLTVL.

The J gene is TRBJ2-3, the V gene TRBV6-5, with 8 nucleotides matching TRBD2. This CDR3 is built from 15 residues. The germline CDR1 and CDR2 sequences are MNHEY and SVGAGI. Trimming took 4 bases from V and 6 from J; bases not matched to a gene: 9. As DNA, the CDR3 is TGTGCCAGCAGTTCCTCGAGCGGGAGAAGTGATACGCAGTATTTT. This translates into CASSSSSGRSDTQYF.

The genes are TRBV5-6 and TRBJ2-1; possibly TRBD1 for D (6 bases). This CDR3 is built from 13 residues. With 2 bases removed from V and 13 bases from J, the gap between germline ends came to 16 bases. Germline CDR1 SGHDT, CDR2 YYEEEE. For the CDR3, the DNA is TGTGCCAGCAGCTTAGGGGTCAGAGGGGGACAGTTCTTC. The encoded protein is CASSLGVRGGQFF.

As DNA, the CDR3 is TGTGCCAGCAGCTTAGATGGGACAGGGATTGAAAAACTGTTTTTT. Residues: CASSLDGTGIEKLFF. The V and J genes are TRBV7-2 and TRBJ1-4; 9 nucleotides align to TRBD1. The V gene's germline CDR1 is SGHTA and CDR2 FQGNSA. V trimming: 1 base; J trimming: 7 bases; junction bases outside the gene matches: 4. The CDR3 has 15 residues. Combining the CDR3 with reference TRBV7-2 and TRBJ1-4 gives the whole variable domain GAGVSQSPSNKVTEKGKDVELRCDPISGHTALYWYRQSLGQGLEFLIYFQGNSAPDKSGLPSDRFSAERTGGSVSTLTIQRTQQEDSAVYLCASSLDGTGIEKLFFGSGTQLSVL.

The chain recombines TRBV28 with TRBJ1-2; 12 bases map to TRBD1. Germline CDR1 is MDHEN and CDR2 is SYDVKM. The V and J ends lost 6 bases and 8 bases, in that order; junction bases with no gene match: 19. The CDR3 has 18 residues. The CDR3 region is CASRALGTGGALGNGYTF. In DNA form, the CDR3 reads TGTGCCAGCAGGGCACTCGGGACAGGGGGCGCGTTAGGGAACGGCTACACCTTC.

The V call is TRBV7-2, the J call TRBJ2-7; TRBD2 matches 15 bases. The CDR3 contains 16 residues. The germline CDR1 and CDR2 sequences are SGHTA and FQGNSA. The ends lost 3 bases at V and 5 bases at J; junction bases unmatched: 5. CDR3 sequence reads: CASSFRTSGRVHEQYF. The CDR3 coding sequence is TGTGCCAGCAGCTTCAGGACTAGCGGGAGGGTTCACGAGCAGTACTTC.

CDR3 sequence: CASSVQGETYEQYF. The CDR3 DNA is TGTGCCAGCAGCGTACAGGGGGAGACCTACGAGCAGTACTTC. The chain employs TRBV9 and TRBJ2-7, with 7 positions matching TRBD1. Germline V gives CDR1 SGDLS, CDR2 YYNGEE. The V gene end was trimmed by 1 base and the J gene end by 2 bases; junction bases not matched to a gene: 3. The CDR3 consists of 14 residues.

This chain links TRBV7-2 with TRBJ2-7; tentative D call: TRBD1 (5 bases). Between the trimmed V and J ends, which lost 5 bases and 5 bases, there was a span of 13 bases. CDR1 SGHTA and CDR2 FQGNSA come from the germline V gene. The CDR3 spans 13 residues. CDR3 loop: CASSPPSGHEQYF. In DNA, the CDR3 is TGTGCCAGCAGCCCGCCTTCAGGGCACGAGCAGTACTTC.

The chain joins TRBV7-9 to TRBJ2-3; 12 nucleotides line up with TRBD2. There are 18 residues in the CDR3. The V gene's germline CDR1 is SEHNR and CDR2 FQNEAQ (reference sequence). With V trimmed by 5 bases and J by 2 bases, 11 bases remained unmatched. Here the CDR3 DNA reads TGTGCCAGCAGCGACATCCTGGGACTAGCGGGCCCCACAGATACGCAGTATTTT. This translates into CASSDILGLAGPTDTQYF.

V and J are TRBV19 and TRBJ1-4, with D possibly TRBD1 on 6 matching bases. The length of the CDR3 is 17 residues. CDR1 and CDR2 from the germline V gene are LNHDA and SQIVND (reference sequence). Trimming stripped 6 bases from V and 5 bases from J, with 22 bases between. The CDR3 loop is CASRPGHGEILNEKLFF. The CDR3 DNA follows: TGTGCCAGTAGACCGGGACATGGCGAGATACTCAATGAAAAACTGTTTTTT.

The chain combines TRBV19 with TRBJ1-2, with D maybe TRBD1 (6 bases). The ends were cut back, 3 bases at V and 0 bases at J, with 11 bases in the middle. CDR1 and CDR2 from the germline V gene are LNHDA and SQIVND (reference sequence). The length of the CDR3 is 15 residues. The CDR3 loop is CASSIRTETNYGYTF. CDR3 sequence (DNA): TGTGCCAGTAGTATCAGGACAGAAACTAACTATGGCTACACCTTC.

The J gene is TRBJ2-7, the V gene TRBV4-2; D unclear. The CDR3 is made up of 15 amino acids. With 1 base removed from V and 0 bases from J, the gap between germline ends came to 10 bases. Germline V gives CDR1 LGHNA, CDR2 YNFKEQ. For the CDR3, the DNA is TGTGCCAGCAGCCAAGTGGGCCCCAGCTCCTACGAGCAGTACTTC. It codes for CASSQVGPSSYEQYF.

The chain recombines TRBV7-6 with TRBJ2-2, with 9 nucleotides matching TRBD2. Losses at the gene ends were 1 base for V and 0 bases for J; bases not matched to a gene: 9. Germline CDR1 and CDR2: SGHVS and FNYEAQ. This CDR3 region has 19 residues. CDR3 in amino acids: CASSLVSLRLAANTGELFF. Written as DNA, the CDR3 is TGTGCCAGCAGCTTAGTCAGCTTGAGACTAGCGGCGAACACCGGGGAGCTGTTTTTT.

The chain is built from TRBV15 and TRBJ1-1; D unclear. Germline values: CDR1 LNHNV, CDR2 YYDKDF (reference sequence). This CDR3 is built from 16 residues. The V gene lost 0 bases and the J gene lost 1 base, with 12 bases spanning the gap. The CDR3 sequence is CATSRDLGGSNTEAFF. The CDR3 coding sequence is TGTGCCACCAGCAGAGATCTGGGAGGGTCGAACACTGAAGCTTTCTTT.

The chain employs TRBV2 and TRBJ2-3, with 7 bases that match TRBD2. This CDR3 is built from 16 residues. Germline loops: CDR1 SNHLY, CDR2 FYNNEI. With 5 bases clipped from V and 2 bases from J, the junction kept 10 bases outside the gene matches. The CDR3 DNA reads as TGTGCCAGCAGTACCGACCCAGGGACTAACACAGATACGCAGTATTTT. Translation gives CASSTDPGTNTDTQYF.